This T cell receptor (beta chain) was captured in a study of cytotoxic CD8 clonotypes in ibrutinib-treated CLL. Findings and caveats of the study: Public clonotypes proved infrequent, and on treatment they shrank or remained steady.

Produced via immunoSEQ multiplex PCR; TCRdb's table is partial and in-frame only. This sample has fewer than 50,000 clones; roughly three quarters occur once, and the top ten carry 13%. This CDR3 has 20 amino acids. Germline values: CDR1 LNHDA, CDR2 SQIVND (reference sequence). The V gene end was trimmed by 3 bases and the J gene end by 2 bases; junction bases not matched to a gene: 17. Concerning this clone itself: Its target is not known. Other nucleotide sequences in the sample specify the same CDR3.

The sequences come from PBMCs, collected after 12 months of ibrutinib treatment. This clonotype originated in a human donor with chronic lymphocytic leukemia. This chain uses TRBV19 with TRBJ2-7, with 12 positions matching TRBD2. CDR3 amino acids: CASSIGERTSGEGGAYEQYF. In DNA, the CDR3 is TGTGCCAGTAGTATTGGGGAGAGGACTAGCGGGGAGGGGGGGGCCTACGAGCAGTACTTC.